The T cell receptor beta chain described here comes from a study of blood T cell repertoires in COVID-19. Only in-frame clones appear in the TCRdb table, and some are missing; sequencing was by immunoSEQ multiplex PCR. The repertoire has some 220,000 clones, 83% of them found once; the top ten carry 1.3%. Looked up from germline, CDR1 is SGHNT and CDR2 is YYREEE (reference sequence). V was pared by 4 bases and J by 5 bases, with 5 bases of the junction left unmatched. This CDR3 contains 14 residues. This clone has a single count. V gene TRBV5-4 combines with J gene TRBJ2-5, with 10 bases lining up with TRBD1. Sequenced: peripheral blood. The clonotype comes from a woman in her thirties with COVID-19, enrolled during active disease. The CDR3 DNA reads as TGTGCCAGCAGCCCCATGGACAGGGGGGAGACCCAGTACTTC. As protein: CASSPMDRGETQYF.